This TCR beta chain was profiled in a study of technical replicates of blood from a handful of donors. CDR1 and CDR2 from the germline V gene are SGHRS and YFSETQ. The CDR3 runs to 13 residues. The V end was cut by 4 bases, the J end by 9 bases, with 16 bases between. Some clones are missing from TCRdb's copy, which holds only in-frame ones; the method was immunoSEQ multiplex PCR. This table has around 100,000 clones, roughly 95% appearing once. This sequence was found in a human donor in good health. The chain uses TRBV5-1 and TRBJ1-1; D possibly corresponds to TRBD1 (6 bases). Sequenced sample: T cells isolated from PBMCs. CDR3 coding DNA: TGCGCCAGCAGCGCGGACAGCCAATACCAAGCTTTCTTT. Protein product: CASSADSQYQAFF.